Given below is one T cell receptor (beta chain) in context. Participants reported their clinical history, and cohort assignment relied on those reports. The data belong to a study of blood T cell repertoires in COVID-19. At the level of the study: Collection of acute and convalescent COVID-19 samples took place in the United States, Italy and Spain.

Source study methods: Quantification of nucleated cells was approximated via reference gene primer amplification. Clones were read by immunoSEQ multiplex PCR, and TCRdb kept only the in-frame ones, dropping some. Clone size and the V and J calls come from that table; the DNA yielded D and trimming. The sample consists of roughly 43,000 clones, 86% of them appearing once. Germline V lookup: CDR1 SGDLS, CDR2 YYNGEE. The CDR3 is 19 amino acids. The V end lost 0 bases, the J end lost 7 bases, and 27 bases lay between the germline ends. The source of this sequence is a woman between 45 and 60 years old who had recovered from COVID-19. The sample consisted of PBMCs or T cells enriched from blood (not recorded which). The chain carries TRBV9 and TRBJ2-3, with a weak D call TRBD1 (5 bases). The CDR3, as DNA: TGTGCCAGCAGCGTAGGTACCCGTAGGGGCAGGGCGGTCGTCAATACGCAGTATTTT. Translating it yields CASSVGTRRGRAVVNTQYF. The variable domain in full, completed from reference TRBV9 and TRBJ2-3, reads DSGVTQTPKHLITATGQRVTLRCSPRSGDLSVYWYQQSLDQGLQFLIQYYNGEERAKGNILERFSAQQFPDLHSELNLSSLELGDSALYFCASSVGTRRGRAVVNTQYFGPGTRLTVL.